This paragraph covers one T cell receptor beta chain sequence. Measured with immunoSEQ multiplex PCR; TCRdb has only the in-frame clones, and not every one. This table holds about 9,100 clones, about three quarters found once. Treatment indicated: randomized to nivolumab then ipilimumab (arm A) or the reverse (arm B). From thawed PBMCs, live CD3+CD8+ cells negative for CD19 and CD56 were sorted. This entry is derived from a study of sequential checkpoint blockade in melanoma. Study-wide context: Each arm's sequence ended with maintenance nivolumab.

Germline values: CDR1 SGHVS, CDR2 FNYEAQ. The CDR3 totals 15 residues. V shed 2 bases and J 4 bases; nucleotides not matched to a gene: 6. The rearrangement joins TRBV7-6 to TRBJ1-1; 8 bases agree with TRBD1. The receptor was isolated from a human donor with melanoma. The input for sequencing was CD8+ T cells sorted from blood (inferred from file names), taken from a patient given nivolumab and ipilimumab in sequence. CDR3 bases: TGTGCCAGCAGCTTATACAGGGGGGCGATCACTGAAGCTTTCTTT. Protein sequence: CASSLYRGAITEAFF.